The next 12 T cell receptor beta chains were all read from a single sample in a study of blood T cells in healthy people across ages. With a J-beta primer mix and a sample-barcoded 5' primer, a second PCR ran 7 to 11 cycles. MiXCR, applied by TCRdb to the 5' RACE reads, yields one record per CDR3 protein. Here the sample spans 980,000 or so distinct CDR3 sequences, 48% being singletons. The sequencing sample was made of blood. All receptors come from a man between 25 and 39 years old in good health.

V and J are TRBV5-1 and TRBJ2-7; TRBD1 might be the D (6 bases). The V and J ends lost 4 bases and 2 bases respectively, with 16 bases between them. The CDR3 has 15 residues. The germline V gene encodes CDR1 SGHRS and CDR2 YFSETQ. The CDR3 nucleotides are TGCGCCAGCAGCCAGAACCCGGACAGAGCCTACGAGCAGTACTTC. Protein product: CASSQNPDRAYEQYF.

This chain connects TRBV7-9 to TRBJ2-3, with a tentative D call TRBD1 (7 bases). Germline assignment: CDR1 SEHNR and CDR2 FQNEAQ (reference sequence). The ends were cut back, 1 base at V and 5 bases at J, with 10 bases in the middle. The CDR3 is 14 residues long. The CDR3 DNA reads TGTGCCAGCAGCTTAGGGAGGGGGCAAGATACGCAGTATTTT. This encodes CASSLGRGQDTQYF.

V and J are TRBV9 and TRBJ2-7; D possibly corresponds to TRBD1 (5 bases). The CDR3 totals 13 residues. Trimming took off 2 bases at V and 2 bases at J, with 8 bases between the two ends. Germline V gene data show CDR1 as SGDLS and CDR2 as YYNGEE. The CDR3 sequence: CASSVDNAYEQYF. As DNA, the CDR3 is TGTGCCAGCAGCGTGGACAACGCCTACGAGCAGTACTTC.

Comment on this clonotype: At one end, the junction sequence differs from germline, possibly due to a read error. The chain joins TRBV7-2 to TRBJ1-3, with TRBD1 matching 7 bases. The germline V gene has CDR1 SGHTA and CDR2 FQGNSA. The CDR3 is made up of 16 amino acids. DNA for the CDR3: TGTGCTAGCAGCATACAAACGACAGGGCCTGGAAACACCATATATTTT. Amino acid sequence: CASSIQTTGPGNTIYF.

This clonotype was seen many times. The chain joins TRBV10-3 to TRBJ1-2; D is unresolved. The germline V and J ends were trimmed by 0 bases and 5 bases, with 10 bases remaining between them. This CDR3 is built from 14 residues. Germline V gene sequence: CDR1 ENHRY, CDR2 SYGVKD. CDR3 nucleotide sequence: TGTGCCATCAGTGAGTCCGGGCTTCCATATGGCTACACCTTC. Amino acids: CAISESGLPYGYTF.

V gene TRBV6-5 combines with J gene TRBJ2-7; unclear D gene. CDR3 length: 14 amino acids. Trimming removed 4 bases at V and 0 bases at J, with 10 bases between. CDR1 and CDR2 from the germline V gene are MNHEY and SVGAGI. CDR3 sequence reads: CASSFDSRSYEQYF. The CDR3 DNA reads TGTGCCAGCAGTTTCGACTCCCGCTCCTACGAGCAGTACTTC.

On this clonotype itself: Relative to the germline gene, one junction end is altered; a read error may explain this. The CDR3 loop is CSFAGGTDMQYF. DNA of the CDR3: TGCAGCTTCGCCGGAGGCACAGATATGCAGTATTTT. The V gene is TRBV29-1, the J gene TRBJ2-3; D might be TRBD2 (5 bases). CDR3 length: 12 amino acids. Per the germline V gene, CDR1 is SQVTM and CDR2 is ANQGSEA.

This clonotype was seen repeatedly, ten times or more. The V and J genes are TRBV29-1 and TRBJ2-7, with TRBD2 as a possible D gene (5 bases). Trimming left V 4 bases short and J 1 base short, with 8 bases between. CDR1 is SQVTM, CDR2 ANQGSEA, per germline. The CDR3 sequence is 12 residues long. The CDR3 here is CSVVGVSYEQYF. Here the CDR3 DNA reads TGCAGCGTTGTCGGGGTATCCTACGAGCAGTACTTC.

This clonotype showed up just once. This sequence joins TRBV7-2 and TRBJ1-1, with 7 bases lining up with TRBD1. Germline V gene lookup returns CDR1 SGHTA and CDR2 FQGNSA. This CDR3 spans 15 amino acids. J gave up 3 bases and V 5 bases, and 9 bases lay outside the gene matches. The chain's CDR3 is CASSTTGTAHTEAFF. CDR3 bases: TGTGCCAGCAGCACAACAGGGACAGCTCACACTGAAGCTTTCTTT. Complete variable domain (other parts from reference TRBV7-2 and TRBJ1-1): GAGVSQSPSNKVTEKGKDVELRCDPISGHTALYWYRQSLGQGLEFLIYFQGNSAPDKSGLPSDRFSAERTGGSVSTLTIQRTQQEDSAVYLCASSTTGTAHTEAFFGQGTRLTVV.

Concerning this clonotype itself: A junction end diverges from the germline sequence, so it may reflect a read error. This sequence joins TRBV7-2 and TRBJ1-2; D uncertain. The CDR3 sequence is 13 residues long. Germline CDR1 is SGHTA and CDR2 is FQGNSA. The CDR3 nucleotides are TGTGCCAACAGCTTCATAGGCAACTATGGCTACACCTTC. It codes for CANSFIGNYGYTF.

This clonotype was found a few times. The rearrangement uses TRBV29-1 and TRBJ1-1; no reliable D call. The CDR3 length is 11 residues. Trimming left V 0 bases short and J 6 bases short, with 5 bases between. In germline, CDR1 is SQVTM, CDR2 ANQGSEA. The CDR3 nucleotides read TGCAGCGTTGAAGATACCCCTGAAGCTTTCTTT. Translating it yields CSVEDTPEAFF.

CDR3 residues: CASSQPTVEQFF. CDR3 DNA: TGCGCCAGCAGCCAGCCCACGGTTGAGCAGTTCTTC. V is TRBV4-1 and J is TRBJ2-1; D remains unclear. This CDR3 has 12 residues. Trimming left V 3 bases short and J 9 bases short, with 9 bases between. Per germline, CDR1 MGHRA and CDR2 YSYEKL.